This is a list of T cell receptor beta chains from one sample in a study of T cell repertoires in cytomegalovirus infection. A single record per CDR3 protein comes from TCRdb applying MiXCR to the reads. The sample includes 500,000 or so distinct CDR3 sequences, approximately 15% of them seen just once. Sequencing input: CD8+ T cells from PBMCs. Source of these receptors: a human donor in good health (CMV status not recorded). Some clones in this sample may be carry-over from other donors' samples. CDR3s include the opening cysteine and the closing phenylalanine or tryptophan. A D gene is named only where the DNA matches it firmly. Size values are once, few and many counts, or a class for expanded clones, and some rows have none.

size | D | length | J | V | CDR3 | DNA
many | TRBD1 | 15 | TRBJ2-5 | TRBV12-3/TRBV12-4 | CASSLGTGGAETQYF | TGTGCCAGCAGCCTTGGGACAGGGGGCGCTGAGACCCAGTACTTC
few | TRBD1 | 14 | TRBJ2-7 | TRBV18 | CASSQYGTVYEQYF | TGTGCCAGCTCACAGTACGGGACAGTCTACGAGCAGTACTTC
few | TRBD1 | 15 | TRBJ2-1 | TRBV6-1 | CASSGGQGVYNEQFF | TGTGCCAGCAGTGGAGGACAGGGAGTTTACAATGAGCAGTTCTTC
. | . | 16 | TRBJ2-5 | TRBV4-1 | CASSQGGGGQGETQYF | TGCGCCAGCAGCCAAGGGGGAGGGGGGCAAGGAGAGACCCAGTACTTC
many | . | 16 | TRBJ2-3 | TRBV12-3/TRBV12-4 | CASSLVVGPSTDTQYF | TGTGCCAGCAGTTTAGTAGTCGGACCTAGCACAGATACGCAGTATTTT
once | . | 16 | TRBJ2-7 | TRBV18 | CASSPPIRPPTYEQYF | TGTGCCAGCTCACCACCAATCCGACCACCGACCTACGAGCAGTACTTC
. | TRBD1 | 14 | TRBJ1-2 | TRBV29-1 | CSVLPPGQTYGYTF | TGCAGCGTTCTCCCCCCGGGACAGACCTATGGCTACACCTTC
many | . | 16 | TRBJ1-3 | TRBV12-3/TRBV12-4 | CASSFSRDISGNTIYF | TGTGCCAGCAGTTTCTCCCGGGACATCTCTGGAAACACCATATATTTT
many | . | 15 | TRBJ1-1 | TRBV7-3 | CASSLTYGLGTEAFF | TGTGCCAGCAGCTTAACATATGGGTTAGGCACTGAAGCTTTCTTT
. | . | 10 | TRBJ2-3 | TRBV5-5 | CASNGDTQYF | TGTGCCAGCAATGGAGATACGCAGTATTTT
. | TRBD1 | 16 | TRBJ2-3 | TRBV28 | CASSSSDRVGADTQYF | TGTGCCAGCAGTTCGTCCGACAGGGTAGGGGCAGATACGCAGTATTTT
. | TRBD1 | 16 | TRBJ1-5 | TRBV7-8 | CASSPSTGTGVQPQHF | TGTGCCAGCAGCCCTTCTACCGGGACAGGGGTTCAGCCCCAGCATTTT
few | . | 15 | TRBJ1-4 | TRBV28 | CASSPNREPNEKLFF | TGTGCCAGCAGTCCCAACAGGGAACCTAATGAAAAACTGTTTTTT
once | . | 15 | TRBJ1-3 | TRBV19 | CASSITARSGNTIYF | TGTGCCAGTAGTATTACGGCCCGCTCTGGAAACACCATATATTTT
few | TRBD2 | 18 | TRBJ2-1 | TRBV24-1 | CATSEFPLTSGKHNEQFF | TGTGCCACCAGTGAGTTCCCGCTGACTAGCGGGAAGCACAATGAGCAGTTCTTC
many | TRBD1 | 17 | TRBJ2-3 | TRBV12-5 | CASGLATGTEGGDTQYF | TGTGCTAGTGGTTTGGCCACAGGGACAGAAGGAGGAGATACGCAGTATTTT
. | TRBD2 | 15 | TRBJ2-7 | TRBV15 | CATRPERGTFYEQYF | TGTGCCACCAGACCCGAGCGGGGAACCTTTTACGAGCAGTACTTC
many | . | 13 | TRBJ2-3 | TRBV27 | CASSLDRVDTQYF | TGTGCCAGCAGCTTGGATCGAGTAGATACGCAGTATTTT
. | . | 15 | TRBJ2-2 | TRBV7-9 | CASSLSQGGTGELFF | TGTGCCAGCAGCTTAAGCCAGGGCGGGACCGGGGAGCTGTTTTTT
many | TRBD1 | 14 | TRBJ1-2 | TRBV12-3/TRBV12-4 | CASSFDRGTYGYTF | TGTGCCAGCAGTTTTGACAGGGGCACTTATGGCTACACCTTC